The 5 T cell receptor beta chains presented below share a single source sample, sequenced in a study of response to subunit inactivated influenza vaccine. A single record per CDR3 protein comes from TCRdb applying MiXCR to the RT-PCR reads. The table lists more than 700,000 distinct CDR3 sequences, 20% to 25% of them singletons. Sequencing used PBMCs from blood, obtained 5 to 6 days after vaccination. All receptors derive from a man in his forties or fifties who received an inactivated influenza vaccine.

The rearrangement uses TRBV6-5 and TRBJ2-2; 13 bases map to TRBD2. CDR1 is MNHEY, CDR2 SVGAGI, per germline. J gave up 2 bases and V 1 base, and 7 bases lay outside the gene matches. CDR3 length: 19 residues. The CDR3 DNA sequence: TGTGCCAGCAGTTACTACTCCCGGGGACTAGCGGGAAACACCGGGGAGCTGTTTTTT. As protein: CASSYYSRGLAGNTGELFF.

In this sample, this clonotype turned up a few times. The chain carries TRBV5-1 and TRBJ1-6; D unclear. Trimming cost V 0 bases and J 7 bases, with 14 bases left between them. The CDR3 spans 16 residues. Germline CDR1 is SGHRS and CDR2 is YFSETQ. The CDR3, as DNA: TGCGCCAGCAGCTTGGACACTAGCGGACGCAATTCACCCCTCCACTTT. This codes for CASSLDTSGRNSPLHF.

Only a few counts were recorded for this clonotype. The chain employs TRBV7-8 and TRBJ2-5; 9 bases fit TRBD2. Trimming cost V 1 base and J 4 bases; bases outside gene matches: 13. Germline V gene data show CDR1 as SGHVS and CDR2 as FQNEAQ. The CDR3 totals 18 residues. The CDR3 bases are TGTGCCAGCAGCTTAGAGCGTGTATGGGCTAGCGGGACAGAGACCCAGTACTTC. Translated, it gives CASSLERVWASGTETQYF.

This clonotype came up a few times. V usage is TRBV7-2 and J usage is TRBJ1-6; D possibly corresponds to TRBD1 (6 bases). In germline, CDR1 is SGHTA, CDR2 FQGNSA. Trimming shortened V by 2 bases and J by 8 bases, and 10 bases separated the two germline ends. This CDR3 comprises 14 residues. The CDR3 nucleotides read TGTGCCAGCAGCTTACCGGGGGGGCATTCACCCCTCCACTTT. Translated, it gives CASSLPGGHSPLHF.

This clonotype has just a few counts. CDR3 nucleotides: TGTGCCAGCAGTTACTCGAGGAATAGTAACTATGGCTACACCTTC. It specifies CASSYSRNSNYGYTF. The J gene is TRBJ1-2, the V gene TRBV6-5; unclear D gene. CDR3 length: 15 amino acids. Trimming took 0 bases from V and 1 from J, leaving 9 bases between them. Per germline, CDR1 MNHEY and CDR2 SVGAGI.